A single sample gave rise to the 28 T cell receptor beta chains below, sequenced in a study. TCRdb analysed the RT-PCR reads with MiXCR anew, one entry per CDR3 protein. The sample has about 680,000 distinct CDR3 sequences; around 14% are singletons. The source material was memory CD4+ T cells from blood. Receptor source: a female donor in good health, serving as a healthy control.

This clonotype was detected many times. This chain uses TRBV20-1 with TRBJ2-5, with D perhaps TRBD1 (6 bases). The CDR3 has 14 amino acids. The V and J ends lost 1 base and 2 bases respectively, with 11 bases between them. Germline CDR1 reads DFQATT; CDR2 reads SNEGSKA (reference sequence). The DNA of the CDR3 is TGCAGTGCTAGAGGGGGACATAAACAAGAGACCCAGTACTTC. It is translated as CSARGGHKQETQYF.

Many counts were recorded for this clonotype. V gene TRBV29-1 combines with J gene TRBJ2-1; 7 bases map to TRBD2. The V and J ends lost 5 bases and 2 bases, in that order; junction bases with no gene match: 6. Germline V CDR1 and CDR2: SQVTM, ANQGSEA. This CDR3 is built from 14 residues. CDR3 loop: CSVHGGGPYNEQFF. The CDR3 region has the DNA TGCAGCGTTCACGGGGGAGGGCCCTACAATGAGCAGTTCTTC.

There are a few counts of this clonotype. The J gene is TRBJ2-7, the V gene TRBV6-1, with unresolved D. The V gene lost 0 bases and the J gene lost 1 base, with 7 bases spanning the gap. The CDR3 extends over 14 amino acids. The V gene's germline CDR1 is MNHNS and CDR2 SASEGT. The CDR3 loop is CASSEAGLSYEQYF. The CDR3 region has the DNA TGTGCCAGCAGTGAAGCGGGCCTATCCTACGAGCAGTACTTC.

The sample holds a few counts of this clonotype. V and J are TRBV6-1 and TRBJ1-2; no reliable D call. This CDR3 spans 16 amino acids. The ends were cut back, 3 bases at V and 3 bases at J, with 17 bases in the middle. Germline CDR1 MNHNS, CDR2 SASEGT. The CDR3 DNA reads TGTGCCAGCAGTGACACGAACTTGGGATGGGACTATGGCTACACCTTC. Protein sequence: CASSDTNLGWDYGYTF.

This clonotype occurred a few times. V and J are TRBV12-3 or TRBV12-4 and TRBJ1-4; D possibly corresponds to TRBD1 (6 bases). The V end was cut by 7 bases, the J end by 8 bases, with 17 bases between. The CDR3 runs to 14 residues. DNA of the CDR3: TGTGCCAGCACCCGGACAGCCCTCGGGGAAAAACTGTTTTTT. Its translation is CASTRTALGEKLFF.

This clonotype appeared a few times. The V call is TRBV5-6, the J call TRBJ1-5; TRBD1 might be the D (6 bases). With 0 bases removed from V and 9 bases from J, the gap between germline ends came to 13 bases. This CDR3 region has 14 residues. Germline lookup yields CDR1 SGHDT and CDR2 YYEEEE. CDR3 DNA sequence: TGTGCCAGCAGCTTGGGGCAGGGGTTCGGGCCCCAGCATTTT. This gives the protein CASSLGQGFGPQHF.

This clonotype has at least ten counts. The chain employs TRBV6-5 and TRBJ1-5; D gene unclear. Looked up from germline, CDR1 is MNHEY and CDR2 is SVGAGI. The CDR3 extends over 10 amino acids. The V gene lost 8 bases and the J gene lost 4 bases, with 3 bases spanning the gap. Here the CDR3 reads CASGNQPQHF. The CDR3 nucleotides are TGTGCCAGCGGAAATCAGCCCCAGCATTTT.

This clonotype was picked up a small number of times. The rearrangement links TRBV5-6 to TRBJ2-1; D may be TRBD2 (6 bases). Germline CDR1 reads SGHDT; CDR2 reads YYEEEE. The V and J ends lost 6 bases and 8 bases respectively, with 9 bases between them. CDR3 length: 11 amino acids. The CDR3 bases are TGTGCCAGCACCTGGGGGGATGAGCAGTTCTTC. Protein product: CASTWGDEQFF.

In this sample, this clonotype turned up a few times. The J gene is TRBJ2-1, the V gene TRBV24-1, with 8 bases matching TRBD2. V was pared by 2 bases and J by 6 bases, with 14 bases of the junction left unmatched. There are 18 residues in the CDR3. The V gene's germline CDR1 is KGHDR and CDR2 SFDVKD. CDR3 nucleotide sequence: TGTGCCACCAGTGATTCATCCATAGCGGGACGAAGCTTCAATGAGCAGTTCTTC. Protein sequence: CATSDSSIAGRSFNEQFF.

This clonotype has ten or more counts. The CDR3 DNA sequence: TGTGCCAGCAGAGAGGTCCCTATAAACGCACAGGGCAATGAGCAGTTCTTC. This translates into CASREVPINAQGNEQFF. The gene calls are TRBV12-3 or TRBV12-4 and TRBJ2-1; tentatively, D is TRBD1 (6 bases). The CDR3 consists of 17 residues. V was trimmed by 6 bases and J by 6 bases, leaving 24 bases between them.

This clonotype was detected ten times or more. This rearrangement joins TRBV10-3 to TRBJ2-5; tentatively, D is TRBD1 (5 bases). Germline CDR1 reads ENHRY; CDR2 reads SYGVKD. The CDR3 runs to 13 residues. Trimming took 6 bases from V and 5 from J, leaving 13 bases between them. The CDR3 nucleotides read TGTGCCATCAGCCCCCGGTCAGGGGAGACCCAGTACTTC. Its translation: CAISPRSGETQYF.

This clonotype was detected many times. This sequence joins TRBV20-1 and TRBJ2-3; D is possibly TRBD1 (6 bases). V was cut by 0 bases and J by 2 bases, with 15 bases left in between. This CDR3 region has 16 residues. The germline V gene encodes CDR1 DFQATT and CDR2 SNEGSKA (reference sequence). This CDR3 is CSARDWQGTPTDTQYF. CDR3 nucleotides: TGCAGTGCTAGAGATTGGCAGGGGACCCCCACAGATACGCAGTATTTT.

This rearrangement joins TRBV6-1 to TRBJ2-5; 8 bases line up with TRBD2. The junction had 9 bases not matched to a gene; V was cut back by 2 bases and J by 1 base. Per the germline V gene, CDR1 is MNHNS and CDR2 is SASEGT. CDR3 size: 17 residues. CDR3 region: CASSESSGGGTQETQYF. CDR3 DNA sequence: TGTGCCAGCAGTGAAAGTTCGGGAGGGGGGACCCAAGAGACCCAGTACTTC.

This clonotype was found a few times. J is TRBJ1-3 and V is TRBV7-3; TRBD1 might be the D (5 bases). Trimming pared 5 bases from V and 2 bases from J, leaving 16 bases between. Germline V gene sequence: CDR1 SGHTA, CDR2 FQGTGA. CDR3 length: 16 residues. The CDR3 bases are TGTGCCAGCAGCCGGCCCAGGGAGAAAGCTGGAAACACCATATATTTT. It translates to CASSRPREKAGNTIYF.

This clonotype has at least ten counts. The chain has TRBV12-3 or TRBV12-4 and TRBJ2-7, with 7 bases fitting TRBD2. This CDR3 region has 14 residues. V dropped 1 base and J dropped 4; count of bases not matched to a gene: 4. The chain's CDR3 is CASSLGGSLYEQYF. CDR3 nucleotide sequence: TGTGCCAGCAGTTTAGGCGGGAGTCTGTACGAGCAGTACTTC.

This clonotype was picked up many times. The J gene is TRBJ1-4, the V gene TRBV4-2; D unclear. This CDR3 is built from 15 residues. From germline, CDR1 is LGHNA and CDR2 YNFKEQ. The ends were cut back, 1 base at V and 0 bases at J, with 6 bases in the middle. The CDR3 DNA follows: TGTGCCAGCAGCCAAGTCAGAGCAACTAATGAAAAACTGTTTTTT. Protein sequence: CASSQVRATNEKLFF.

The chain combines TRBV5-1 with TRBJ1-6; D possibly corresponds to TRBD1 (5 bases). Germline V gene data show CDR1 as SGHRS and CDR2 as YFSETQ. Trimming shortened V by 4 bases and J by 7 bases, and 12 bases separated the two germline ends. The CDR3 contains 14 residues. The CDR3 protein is CASSEGTGNSPLHF. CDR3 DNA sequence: TGCGCCAGCAGCGAGGGGACGGGAAATTCACCCCTCCACTTT.

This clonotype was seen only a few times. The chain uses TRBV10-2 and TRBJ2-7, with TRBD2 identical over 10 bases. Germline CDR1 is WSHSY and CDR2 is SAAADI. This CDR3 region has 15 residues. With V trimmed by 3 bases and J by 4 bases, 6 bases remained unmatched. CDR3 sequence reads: CASSDWGTSVYEQYF. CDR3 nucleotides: TGCGCCAGCAGTGATTGGGGGACTAGCGTTTACGAGCAGTACTTC.

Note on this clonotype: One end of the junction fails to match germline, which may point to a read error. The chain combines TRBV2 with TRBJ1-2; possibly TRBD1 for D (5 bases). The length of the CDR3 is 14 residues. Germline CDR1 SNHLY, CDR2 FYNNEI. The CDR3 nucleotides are TGTGCCAGCAGGGAAGGACGGCTGGGGGATGGCTACACCTTC. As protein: CASREGRLGDGYTF. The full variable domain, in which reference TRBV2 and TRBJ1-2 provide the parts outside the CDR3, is EPEVTQTPSHQVTQMGQEVILRCVPISNHLYFYWYRQILGQKVEFLVSFYNNEISEKSEIFDDQFSVERPDGSNFTLKIRSTKLEDSAMYFCASREGRLGDGYTFGSGTRLTVV.

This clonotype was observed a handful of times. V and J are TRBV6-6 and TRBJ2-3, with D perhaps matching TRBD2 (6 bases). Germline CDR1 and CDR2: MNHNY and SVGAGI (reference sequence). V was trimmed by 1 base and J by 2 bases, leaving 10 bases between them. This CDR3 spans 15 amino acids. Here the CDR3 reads CASSYFSGNTDTQYF. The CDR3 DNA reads TGTGCCAGCAGTTACTTTAGCGGAAACACAGATACGCAGTATTTT.

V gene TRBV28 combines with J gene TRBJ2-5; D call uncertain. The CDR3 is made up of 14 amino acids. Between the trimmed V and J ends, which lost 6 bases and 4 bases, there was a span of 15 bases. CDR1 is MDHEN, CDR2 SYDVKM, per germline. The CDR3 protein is CASRSNLGRETQYF. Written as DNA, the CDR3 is TGTGCCAGCAGATCCAACCTAGGACGAGAGACCCAGTACTTC.

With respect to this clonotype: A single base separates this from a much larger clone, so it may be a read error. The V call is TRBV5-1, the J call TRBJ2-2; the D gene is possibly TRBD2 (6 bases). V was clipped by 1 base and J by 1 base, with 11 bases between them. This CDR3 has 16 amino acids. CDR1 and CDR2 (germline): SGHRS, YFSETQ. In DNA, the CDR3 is TGCGCCAGCAGCTTGTTTACGGGGGTGAACACCGGGGAGCTGTTTTTT. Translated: CASSLFTGVNTGELFF.

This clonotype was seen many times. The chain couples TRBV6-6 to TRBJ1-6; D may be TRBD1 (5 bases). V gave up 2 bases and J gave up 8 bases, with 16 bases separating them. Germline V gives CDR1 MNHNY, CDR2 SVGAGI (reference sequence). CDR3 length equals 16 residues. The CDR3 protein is CASSYPQGSFDSPLHF. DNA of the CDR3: TGTGCCAGCAGTTACCCGCAGGGCAGCTTCGATTCACCCCTCCACTTT.

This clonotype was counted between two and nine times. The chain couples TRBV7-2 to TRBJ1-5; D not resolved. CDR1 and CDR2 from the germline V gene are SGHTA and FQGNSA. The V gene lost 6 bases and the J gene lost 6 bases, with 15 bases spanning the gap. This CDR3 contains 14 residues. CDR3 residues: CASSPLGGTQPQHF. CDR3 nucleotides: TGTGCCAGCAGTCCTCTGGGCGGTACTCAGCCCCAGCATTTT.

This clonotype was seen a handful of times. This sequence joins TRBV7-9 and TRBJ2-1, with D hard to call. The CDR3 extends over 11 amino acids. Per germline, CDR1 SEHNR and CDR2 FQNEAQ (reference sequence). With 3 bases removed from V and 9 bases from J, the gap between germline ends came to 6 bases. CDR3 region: CASSLMSEQFF. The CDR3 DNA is TGTGCCAGCAGCTTGATGAGTGAGCAGTTCTTC. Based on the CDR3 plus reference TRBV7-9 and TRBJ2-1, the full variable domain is DTGVSQNPRHKITKRGQNVTFRCDPISEHNRLYWYRQTLGQGPEFLTYFQNEAQLEKSRLLSDRFSAERPKGSFSTLEIQRTEQGDSAMYLCASSLMSEQFFGPGTRLTVL.

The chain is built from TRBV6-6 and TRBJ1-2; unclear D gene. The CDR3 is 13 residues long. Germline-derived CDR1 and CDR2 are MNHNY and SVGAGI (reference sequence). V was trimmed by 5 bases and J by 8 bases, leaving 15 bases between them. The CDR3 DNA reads TGTGCCAGCAGTCCGGCCCAGACGGAGGGCTACACCTTC. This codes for CASSPAQTEGYTF.

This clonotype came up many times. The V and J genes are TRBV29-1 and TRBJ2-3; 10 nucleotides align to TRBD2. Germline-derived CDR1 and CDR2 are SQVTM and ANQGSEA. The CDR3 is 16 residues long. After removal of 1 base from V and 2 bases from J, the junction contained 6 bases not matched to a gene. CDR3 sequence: CSVEARSGRDTDTQYF. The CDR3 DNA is TGCAGCGTTGAAGCACGGAGCGGGAGGGACACAGATACGCAGTATTTT.

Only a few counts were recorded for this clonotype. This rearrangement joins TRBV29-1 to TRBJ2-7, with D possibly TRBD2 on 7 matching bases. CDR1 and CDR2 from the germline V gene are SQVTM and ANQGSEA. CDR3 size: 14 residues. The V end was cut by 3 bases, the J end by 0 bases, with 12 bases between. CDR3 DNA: TGCAGCGTTGAGGAGGGGGGGAGCTCCTACGAGCAGTACTTC. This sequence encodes CSVEEGGSSYEQYF.